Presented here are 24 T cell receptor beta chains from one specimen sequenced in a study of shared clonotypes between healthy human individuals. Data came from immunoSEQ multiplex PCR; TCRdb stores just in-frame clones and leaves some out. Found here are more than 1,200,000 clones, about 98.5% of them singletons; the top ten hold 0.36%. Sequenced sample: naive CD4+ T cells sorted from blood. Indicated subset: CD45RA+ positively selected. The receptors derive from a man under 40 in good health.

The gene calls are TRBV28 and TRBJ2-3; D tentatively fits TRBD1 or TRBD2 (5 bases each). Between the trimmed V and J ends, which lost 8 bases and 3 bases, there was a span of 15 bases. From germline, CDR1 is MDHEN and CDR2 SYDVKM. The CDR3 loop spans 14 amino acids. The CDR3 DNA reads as TGTGCCAGCCGCACGGGGCGGAGGACAGATACGCAGTATTTT. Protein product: CASRTGRRTDTQYF.

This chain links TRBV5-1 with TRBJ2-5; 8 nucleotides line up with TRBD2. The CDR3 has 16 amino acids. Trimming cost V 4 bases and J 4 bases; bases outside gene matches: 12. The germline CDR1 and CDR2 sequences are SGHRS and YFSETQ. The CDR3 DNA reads TGCGCCAGCAGCCAAACACTAGCGGCCCCCGTAGAGACCCAGTACTTC. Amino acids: CASSQTLAAPVETQYF.

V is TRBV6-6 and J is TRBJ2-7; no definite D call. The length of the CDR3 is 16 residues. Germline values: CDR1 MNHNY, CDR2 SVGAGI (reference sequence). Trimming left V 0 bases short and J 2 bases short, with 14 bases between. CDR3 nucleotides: TGTGCCAGCAGTTACTCGAAGTTGGGCCAGACCTACGAGCAGTACTTC. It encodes CASSYSKLGQTYEQYF.

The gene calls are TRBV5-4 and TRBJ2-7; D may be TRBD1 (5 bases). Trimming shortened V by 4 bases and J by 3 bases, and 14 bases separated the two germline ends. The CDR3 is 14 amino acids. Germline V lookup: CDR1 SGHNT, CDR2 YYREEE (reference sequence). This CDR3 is CASSQMAGNYEQYF. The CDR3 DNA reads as TGTGCCAGCAGCCAAATGGCAGGGAACTACGAGCAGTACTTC.

The CDR3 loop is CASSLEGQGSRDTEAFF. In nucleotides, the CDR3 is TGCGCCAGCAGCTTGGAAGGACAGGGGAGTAGGGACACTGAAGCTTTCTTT. The chain recombines TRBV5-1 with TRBJ1-1; 9 positions agree with TRBD1. Looked up from germline, CDR1 is SGHRS and CDR2 is YFSETQ. The V and J ends lost 0 bases and 3 bases, in that order; junction bases with no gene match: 9. The CDR3 sequence is 17 residues long.

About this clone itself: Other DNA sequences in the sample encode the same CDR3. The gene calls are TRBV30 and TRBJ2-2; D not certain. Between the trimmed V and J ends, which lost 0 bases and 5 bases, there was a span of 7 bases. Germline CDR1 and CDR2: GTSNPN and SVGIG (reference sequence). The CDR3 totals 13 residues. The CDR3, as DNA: TGTGCCTGGAGTGTCTTGGGAACCGGGGAGCTGTTTTTT. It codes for CAWSVLGTGELFF.

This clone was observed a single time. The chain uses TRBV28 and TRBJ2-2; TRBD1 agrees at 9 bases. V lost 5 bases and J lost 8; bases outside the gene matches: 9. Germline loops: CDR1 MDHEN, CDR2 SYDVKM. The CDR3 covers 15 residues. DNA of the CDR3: TGTGCCAGCAGTCCGGGGACAGGGAGTCAAGGGGAGCTGTTTTTT. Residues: CASSPGTGSQGELFF.

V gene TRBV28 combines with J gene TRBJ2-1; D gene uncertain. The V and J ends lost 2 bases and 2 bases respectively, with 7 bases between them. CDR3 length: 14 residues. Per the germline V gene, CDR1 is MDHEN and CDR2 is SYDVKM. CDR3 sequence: CASSLLGPYNEQFF. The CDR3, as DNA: TGTGCCAGCAGTTTACTCGGACCCTACAATGAGCAGTTCTTC.

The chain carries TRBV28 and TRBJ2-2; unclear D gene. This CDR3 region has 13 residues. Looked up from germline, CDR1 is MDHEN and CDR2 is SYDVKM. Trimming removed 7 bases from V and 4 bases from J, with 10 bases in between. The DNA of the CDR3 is TGTGCCAGCACCAGCTCCGTCACCGGGGAGCTGTTTTTT. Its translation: CASTSSVTGELFF.

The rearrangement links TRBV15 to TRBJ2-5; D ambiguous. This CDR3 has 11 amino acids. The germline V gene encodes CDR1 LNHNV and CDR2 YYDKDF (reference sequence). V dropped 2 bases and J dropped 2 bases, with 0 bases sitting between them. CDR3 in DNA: TGTGCCACCAGCAGACAAGAGACCCAGTACTTC. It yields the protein CATSRQETQYF.

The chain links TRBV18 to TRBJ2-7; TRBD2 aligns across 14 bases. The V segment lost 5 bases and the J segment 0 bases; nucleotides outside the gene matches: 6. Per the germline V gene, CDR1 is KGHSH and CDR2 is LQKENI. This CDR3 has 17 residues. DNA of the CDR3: TGTGCCAGCTCATCGGGACTAGCGGGAGCTTTCTCCTACGAGCAGTACTTC. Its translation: CASSSGLAGAFSYEQYF.

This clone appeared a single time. CDR3 coding DNA: TGTGCCAGCACCTCTCTTGTGGGCCCTAAGGTGCACGAGCAGTACTTC. Its translation: CASTSLVGPKVHEQYF. The chain carries TRBV5-6 and TRBJ2-7; D gene uncertain. Germline V lookup: CDR1 SGHDT, CDR2 YYEEEE. The V end lost 6 bases, the J end lost 5 bases, and 24 bases lay between the germline ends. This CDR3 has 16 residues.

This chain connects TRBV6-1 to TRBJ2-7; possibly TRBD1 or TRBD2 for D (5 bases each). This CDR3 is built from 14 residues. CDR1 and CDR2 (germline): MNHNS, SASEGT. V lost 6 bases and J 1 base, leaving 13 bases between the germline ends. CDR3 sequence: CASSLLEGSYEQYF. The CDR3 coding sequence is TGTGCCAGCAGCCTCTTAGAGGGGTCCTACGAGCAGTACTTC.

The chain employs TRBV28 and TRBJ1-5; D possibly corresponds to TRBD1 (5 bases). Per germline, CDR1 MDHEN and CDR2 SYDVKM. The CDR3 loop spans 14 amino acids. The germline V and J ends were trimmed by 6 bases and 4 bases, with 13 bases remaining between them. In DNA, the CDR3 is TGTGCCAGCAGGGTAGGGACGGCGAATCAGCCCCAGCATTTT. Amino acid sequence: CASRVGTANQPQHF.

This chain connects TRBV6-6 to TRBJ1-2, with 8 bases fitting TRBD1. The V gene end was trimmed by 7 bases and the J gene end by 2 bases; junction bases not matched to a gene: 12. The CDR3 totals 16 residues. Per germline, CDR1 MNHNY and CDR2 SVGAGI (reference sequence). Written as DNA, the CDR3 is TGTGCCAGCACCCTGGAGGGTGACAGGGGCAACTATGGCTACACCTTC. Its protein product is CASTLEGDRGNYGYTF.

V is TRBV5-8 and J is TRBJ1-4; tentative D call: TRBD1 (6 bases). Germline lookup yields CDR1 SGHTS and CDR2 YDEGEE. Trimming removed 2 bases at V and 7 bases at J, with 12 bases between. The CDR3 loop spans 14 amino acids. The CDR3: CASSFRQESEKLFF. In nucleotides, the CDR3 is TGTGCCAGCAGCTTCCGACAGGAGTCTGAAAAACTGTTTTTT.

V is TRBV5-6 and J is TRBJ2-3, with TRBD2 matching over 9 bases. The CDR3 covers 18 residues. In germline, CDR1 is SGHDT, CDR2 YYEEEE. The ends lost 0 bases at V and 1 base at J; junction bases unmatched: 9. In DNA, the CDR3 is TGTGCCAGCAGCTTGGTACAGCGGGAGGTGTTTGGCACAGATACGCAGTATTTT. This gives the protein CASSLVQREVFGTDTQYF.

In DNA, the CDR3 is TGTGCCAGCAGCTTCCTAGCGGGAGGGTCCGACGAGCAGTACTTC. Amino acids: CASSFLAGGSDEQYF. The rearrangement links TRBV11-2 to TRBJ2-7; TRBD2 matches at 12 bases. With 3 bases clipped from V and 5 bases from J, the junction kept 5 bases outside the gene matches. The germline gives CDR1 SGHAT, CDR2 FQNNGV. This CDR3 contains 15 residues.

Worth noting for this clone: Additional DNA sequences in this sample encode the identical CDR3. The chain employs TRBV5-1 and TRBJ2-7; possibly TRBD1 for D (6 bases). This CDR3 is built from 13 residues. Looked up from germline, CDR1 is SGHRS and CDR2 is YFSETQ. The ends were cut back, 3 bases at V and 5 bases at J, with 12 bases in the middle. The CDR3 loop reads CASSSGQLNEQYF. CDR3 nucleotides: TGCGCCAGCAGCTCTGGACAGCTAAACGAGCAGTACTTC.

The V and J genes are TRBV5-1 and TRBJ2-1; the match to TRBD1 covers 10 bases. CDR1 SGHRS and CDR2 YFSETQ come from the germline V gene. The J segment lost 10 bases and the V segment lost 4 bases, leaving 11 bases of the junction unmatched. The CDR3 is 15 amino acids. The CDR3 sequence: CASSGGTGVYGEQFF. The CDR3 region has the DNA TGCGCCAGCAGCGGAGGGACAGGGGTGTACGGGGAGCAGTTCTTC.

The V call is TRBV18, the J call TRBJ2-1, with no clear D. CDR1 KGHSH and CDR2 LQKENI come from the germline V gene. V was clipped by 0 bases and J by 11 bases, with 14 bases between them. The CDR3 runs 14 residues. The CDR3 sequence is CASSPPQLDTQQFF. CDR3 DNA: TGTGCCAGCTCACCACCGCAACTTGATACCCAGCAGTTCTTC.

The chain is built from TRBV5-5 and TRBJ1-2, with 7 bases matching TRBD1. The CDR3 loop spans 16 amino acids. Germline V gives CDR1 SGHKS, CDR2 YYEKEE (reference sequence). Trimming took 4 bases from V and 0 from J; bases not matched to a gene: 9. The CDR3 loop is CASSPQDRRSNYGYTF. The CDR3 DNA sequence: TGTGCCAGCAGCCCCCAGGACAGGCGATCTAACTATGGCTACACCTTC.

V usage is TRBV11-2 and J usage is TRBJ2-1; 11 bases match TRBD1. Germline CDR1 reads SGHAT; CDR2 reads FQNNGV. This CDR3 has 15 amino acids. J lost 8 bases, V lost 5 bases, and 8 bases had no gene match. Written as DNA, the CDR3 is TGTGCCAGCAGCCTACGCCGGGACAGGGGGGATGAGCAGTTCTTC. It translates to CASSLRRDRGDEQFF.

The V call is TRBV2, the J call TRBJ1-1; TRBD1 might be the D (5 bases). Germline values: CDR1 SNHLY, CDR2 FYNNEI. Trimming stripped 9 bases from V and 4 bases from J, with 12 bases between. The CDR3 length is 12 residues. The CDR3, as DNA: TGTGCCAGGACGGGGGGGGGCACTGAAGCTTTCTTT. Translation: CARTGGGTEAFF.